This T cell receptor (beta chain) was retrieved from a study of control samples from healthy donors and cancer patients. V was clipped by 1 base and J by 2 bases; unmatched bases: 8. CDR3 length: 17 amino acids. Germline V CDR1 and CDR2: MGHRA, YSYEKL. The protocol was immunoSEQ multiplex PCR, while the TCRdb copy is restricted to in-frame clones and leaves out a portion. Of fewer than 150,000 clones in the sample, 75% to 95% are singletons; the top ten hold more than 2%. The sequence derives from a man aged 18 to 35 in good health. The sample consisted of blood. The chain is built from TRBV4-1 and TRBJ1-3, with TRBD1 matching over 7 bases. CDR3 DNA sequence: TGCGCCAGCAGCCAAGCGCGACAGGGACTTGCTGGAAACACCATATATTTT. The encoded protein is CASSQARQGLAGNTIYF.